This T cell receptor (beta chain) originates from a study of blood T cell repertoires in COVID-19. Study at large: Sites across the United States, Italy and Spain contributed samples from acute and convalescent COVID-19. From T cells, B-cell-depleted T cells, or PBMCs came the material, which was cDNA or gDNA.

For this clone: The same CDR3 also results from other DNA sequences found in this sample.

Original data processing: Reference gene primer amplification gave nucleated cell count estimates. Sequencing used immunoSEQ multiplex PCR; TCRdb keeps in-frame clones, though not all of them. V, J and clone size derive from that table, while D and trimming were established from the DNA sequence. This table has roughly 200,000 clones, 75% to 90% appearing once. The CDR3 consists of 15 residues. Germline-derived CDR1 and CDR2 are MNHNY and SVGAGI (reference sequence). Unmatched junction bases numbered 3, after V lost 1 base and J lost 8 bases. The clonotype comes from a man in his 60s with acute or convalescent COVID-19. V and J are TRBV6-6 and TRBJ1-6; TRBD1 matches at 9 bases. Sample: peripheral blood. CDR3: CASSYFRDRDSPLHF. The CDR3 DNA sequence: TGTGCCAGCAGTTACTTCCGGGACAGGGATTCACCCCTCCACTTT.